The 24 T cell receptor beta chains below come from one sample, sequenced in a study of blood T cells in healthy people across ages. A second about 6 to 11 cycle PCR used barcoded and J-beta primers. TCRdb re-analysed the 5' RACE reads in MiXCR, keeping a single row per CDR3 protein. Seen here are about 640,000 distinct CDR3 sequences, around 38% observed once, and the top ten hold 25% to 35%. Input material: blood. Receptors originate from an older man in good health.

The chain couples TRBV5-1 to TRBJ2-5; D not resolved. This CDR3 comprises 12 residues. V gave up 5 bases and J gave up 4 bases, with 9 bases separating them. The germline V gene has CDR1 SGHRS and CDR2 YFSETQ. For the CDR3, the DNA is TGCGCCAGCAGGTTAGAAGGAGAGACCCAGTACTTC. Translated: CASRLEGETQYF.

The rearrangement joins TRBV5-1 to TRBJ2-2, with 9 bases fitting TRBD1. The germline gives CDR1 SGHRS, CDR2 YFSETQ. J lost 3 bases, V lost 3 bases, and 3 bases had no gene match. The length of the CDR3 is 15 residues. For the CDR3, the DNA is TGCGCCAGCAGCTCGGGACAGGGTCACACCGGGGAGCTGTTTTTT. It codes for CASSSGQGHTGELFF.

The chain employs TRBV4-2 and TRBJ1-6; possibly TRBD1 for D (6 bases). The CDR3 totals 14 residues. CDR1 is LGHNA, CDR2 YNFKEQ, per germline. The V end lost 2 bases, the J end lost 10 bases, and 12 bases lay between the germline ends. The CDR3 here is CASSQLLRGSPLHF. The CDR3, as DNA: TGTGCCAGCAGCCAACTACTCAGGGGATCACCCCTCCACTTT.

The DNA for the CDR3 is TGTGCCAGCAGCCAAGTTTCTAGCGGGGGTTACAATGAGCAGTACTTC. Protein sequence: CASSQVSSGGYNEQYF. The V and J genes are TRBV3-1 and TRBJ2-1; TRBD2 agrees at 10 bases. The better agreement between TRBJ2-7 and the DNA end casts doubt on the J call. This CDR3 spans 16 amino acids. Per the germline V gene, CDR1 is LGHDT and CDR2 is YNNKEL (reference sequence).

This chain links TRBV7-9 with TRBJ1-2; tentative D call: TRBD1 (5 bases). From germline, CDR1 is SEHNR and CDR2 FQNEAQ (reference sequence). The CDR3 has 14 amino acids. Trimming pared 4 bases from V and 3 bases from J, leaving 12 bases between. CDR3 residues: CASSWTSLDYGYTF. In nucleotides, the CDR3 is TGTGCCAGCAGCTGGACATCCTTGGACTATGGCTACACCTTC.

Many counts were recorded for this clonotype. The chain has TRBV6-1 and TRBJ2-3; no reliable D call. The CDR3 covers 13 residues. Germline lookup yields CDR1 MNHNS and CDR2 SASEGT. V was trimmed by 1 base and J by 6 bases, leaving 8 bases between them. The CDR3 region is CASSEGPFDTQYF. The CDR3 DNA is TGTGCCAGCAGTGAAGGACCCTTCGATACGCAGTATTTT.

The chain links TRBV28 to TRBJ2-2; 8 bases map to TRBD1. The V gene's germline CDR1 is MDHEN and CDR2 SYDVKM. This CDR3 has 15 amino acids. The J segment lost 3 bases and the V segment lost 9 bases, leaving 9 bases of the junction unmatched. Written as DNA, the CDR3 is TGTGCCAGTACCAGTAGGACAGGGTACACCGGGGAGCTGTTTTTT. Translated, it gives CASTSRTGYTGELFF.

Worth noting for this clonotype: A read error may explain this, as a much larger clone is one base away. The chain couples TRBV20-1 to TRBJ2-4; perhaps TRBD2 as D (5 bases). This CDR3 is 12 amino acids long. In germline, CDR1 is DFQATT, CDR2 SNEGSKA (reference sequence). Trimming stripped 3 bases from V and 3 bases from J, with 6 bases between. The CDR3 sequence is CSASGGKNIQYF. The CDR3, as DNA: TGCAGTGCTAGCGGAGGCAAAAACATTCAGTACTTC.

The V and J genes are TRBV24-1 and TRBJ2-1, with a possible D match to TRBD1 (5 bases). Germline CDR1 KGHDR, CDR2 SFDVKD. The CDR3 runs 17 residues. V lost 3 bases and J lost 0, with 14 bases in between. CDR3 region: CATSDPQQASSYNEQFF. Here the CDR3 DNA reads TGTGCCACCAGTGATCCCCAACAGGCTAGCTCCTACAATGAGCAGTTCTTC.

Only a few counts were recorded for this clonotype. DNA for the CDR3: TGTGCCACCAGTGGAGTGACTAGCGGTCACAATGAGCAGTTCTTC. Translated: CATSGVTSGHNEQFF. This chain links TRBV24-1 with TRBJ2-1; TRBD2 matches 9 bases. Per germline, CDR1 KGHDR and CDR2 SFDVKD. The CDR3 has 15 amino acids. With 5 bases clipped from V and 5 bases from J, the junction kept 6 bases outside the gene matches.

The chain is built from TRBV27 and TRBJ1-6; D perhaps matches TRBD1 (6 bases). V was cut by 5 bases and J by 7 bases, with 9 bases left in between. Germline-derived CDR1 and CDR2 are MNHEY and SMNVEV (reference sequence). The CDR3 sequence is 13 residues long. CDR3 region: CASSGGTNSPLHF. In DNA, the CDR3 is TGTGCCAGCAGTGGAGGGACAAATTCACCCCTCCACTTT.

This rearrangement joins TRBV5-1 to TRBJ2-7; D gene unclear. The CDR3 runs 9 residues. V lost 8 bases to trimming and J lost 7 bases, with 7 bases between them. The V gene's germline CDR1 is SGHRS and CDR2 YFSETQ. For the CDR3, the DNA is TGCGCCAGACGGTGGGAGCAGTACTTC. This gives the protein CARRWEQYF.

The chain has TRBV5-1 and TRBJ2-1, with D possibly TRBD2 on 6 matching bases. In germline, CDR1 is SGHRS, CDR2 YFSETQ. CDR3 length: 16 residues. V lost 4 bases and J 6 bases, leaving 20 bases between the germline ends. CDR3 DNA sequence: TGCGCCAGCAGCCAACGGGCAGGGAGGTTAGGCAATGAGCAGTTCTTC. Protein product: CASSQRAGRLGNEQFF.

This clonotype came up a few times. The V call is TRBV3-1, the J call TRBJ2-1; the match to TRBD2 covers 7 bases. The CDR3 consists of 15 residues. The V gene end was trimmed by 6 bases and the J gene end by 5 bases; junction bases not matched to a gene: 10. CDR1 and CDR2 from the germline V gene are LGHDT and YNNKEL (reference sequence). The CDR3 region is CASSPPRGRNNEQFF. CDR3 nucleotides: TGTGCCAGCAGTCCTCCGCGGGGGAGAAACAATGAGCAGTTCTTC.

A few counts support this clonotype. The chain recombines TRBV6-6 with TRBJ2-3, with D possibly TRBD2 on 5 matching bases. Trimming cost V 0 bases and J 4 bases, with 5 bases left between them. Germline CDR1 is MNHNY and CDR2 is SVGAGI (reference sequence). This CDR3 region has 13 residues. CDR3: CASSYSGADTQYF. CDR3 sequence (DNA): TGTGCCAGCAGTTACTCCGGGGCAGATACGCAGTATTTT.

The gene calls are TRBV7-2 and TRBJ2-5; D might be TRBD1 (5 bases). Trimming took 5 bases from V and 2 from J, leaving 12 bases between them. Looked up from germline, CDR1 is SGHTA and CDR2 is FQGNSA. CDR3 length equals 14 residues. CDR3 DNA sequence: TGTGCCAGCAGCCCTGGGGCTCTTCAAGAGACCCAGTACTTC. Translating it yields CASSPGALQETQYF.

There are a few counts of this clonotype. V usage is TRBV6-6 and J usage is TRBJ2-7; 9 nucleotides match TRBD1. The V gene's germline CDR1 is MNHNY and CDR2 SVGAGI (reference sequence). V lost 6 bases and J lost 3; bases outside the gene matches: 3. The CDR3 has 13 amino acids. The CDR3 sequence: CASRGQGYYEQYF. The CDR3 region has the DNA TGTGCCAGCAGGGGACAGGGCTACTACGAGCAGTACTTC.

The chain uses TRBV10-1 and TRBJ2-1; 10 nucleotides agree with TRBD2. Germline V gene data show CDR1 as WNHNN and CDR2 as SYGVQD (reference sequence). With 2 bases clipped from V and 3 bases from J, the junction kept 4 bases outside the gene matches. This CDR3 has 16 residues. In DNA, the CDR3 is TGCGCCAGCAGTGAGGGCCTAGCGGGGGTCTACAATGAGCAGTTCTTC. Protein: CASSEGLAGVYNEQFF.

This clonotype was detected only once. Its ends do not fully match the called genes, so a read error is possible. This sequence joins TRBV5-4 and TRBJ2-2, with D perhaps TRBD1 (5 bases). The CDR3 has 14 residues. Germline CDR1 is SGHNT and CDR2 is YYREEE (reference sequence). For the CDR3, the DNA is TGTGTCAGCAGCTTGGACAAGGGGTCCGGGGAGCTGTTTTTT. It is translated as CVSSLDKGSGELFF.

In this sample, this clonotype turned up once. The rearrangement uses TRBV9 and TRBJ2-7; 7 bases align to TRBD1. The CDR3 has 16 amino acids. Germline V lookup: CDR1 SGDLS, CDR2 YYNGEE. After removal of 5 bases from V and 7 bases from J, the junction contained 18 bases not matched to a gene. Here the CDR3 DNA reads TGTGCCAGCAGTGGGCGTAGACAGGGCCCCTACAATGAGCAGTACTTC. Its protein is CASSGRRQGPYNEQYF.

The rearrangement joins TRBV6-2 or TRBV6-3 to TRBJ2-7; 9 positions agree with TRBD1. Germline V gives CDR1 MNHEY, CDR2 SVGEGT. This CDR3 has 15 amino acids. V lost 6 bases and J lost 4; bases outside the gene matches: 10. The CDR3 sequence: CASRRPGQGVYEQYF. CDR3 in DNA: TGTGCCAGCAGGCGTCCGGGACAGGGCGTTTACGAGCAGTACTTC.

This clonotype was seen once. The chain carries TRBV3-1 and TRBJ2-5, with unresolved D. Germline V CDR1 and CDR2: LGHDT, YNNKEL (reference sequence). CDR3 size: 16 residues. Trimming took off 1 base at V and 2 bases at J, with 14 bases between the two ends. The CDR3 spells CASSQGPPGGQETQYF. Written as DNA, the CDR3 is TGTGCCAGCAGCCAAGGGCCGCCCGGCGGACAAGAGACCCAGTACTTC.

This clonotype has only a few counts. V usage is TRBV20-1 and J usage is TRBJ2-1; 8 nucleotides match TRBD2. V lost 4 bases to trimming and J lost 8 bases; unmatched junction nucleotides: 7. Germline-derived CDR1 and CDR2 are DFQATT and SNEGSKA (reference sequence). The length of the CDR3 is 13 residues. CDR3 bases: TGCAGTGCTACCGAGACTAGCGTCGATGAGCAGTTCTTC. This sequence encodes CSATETSVDEQFF.

This clonotype was recorded a few times. The chain uses TRBV28 and TRBJ2-7, with 10 bases fitting TRBD1. The CDR3 loop spans 16 amino acids. The junction had 10 bases not matched to a gene; V was cut back by 6 bases and J by 2 bases. CDR1 MDHEN and CDR2 SYDVKM come from the germline V gene. The CDR3 reads CASSSAGGTGAYEQYF. Here the CDR3 DNA reads TGTGCCAGCAGCTCTGCCGGGGGGACAGGGGCCTACGAGCAGTACTTC.